The 15 T cell receptor beta chains below come from one sample, sequenced in a study of T cells in narcolepsy. This table comes from immunoSEQ multiplex PCR, and its TCRdb copy is limited to in-frame clones, with some not included. The sample contains 37,000 or so clones, 70% to 85% of which appear only once. The sample was CD45RA- memory CD4+ T cells from PBMCs. Receptors were obtained from a human donor with narcolepsy.

The table lists this clone with a few counts. The chain recombines TRBV7-3 with TRBJ2-1, with D perhaps matching TRBD1 (5 bases). The CDR3 loop spans 12 amino acids. CDR1 and CDR2 (germline): SGHTA, FQGTGA. Trimming shortened V by 2 bases and J by 7 bases, and 6 bases separated the two germline ends. CDR3 residues: CASSLQGNEQFF. In DNA, the CDR3 is TGTGCCAGCAGCTTACAGGGAAATGAGCAGTTCTTC.

Details on this clone: One end of the junction varies from germline; a read error may be responsible. The chain carries TRBV4-1 and TRBJ1-5; weak D call: TRBD1 (6 bases). CDR1 is MGHRA, CDR2 YSYEKL, per germline. The CDR3 runs to 15 residues. The CDR3: CASSQVWDIDQPQHF. Here the CDR3 DNA reads TGTGCCAGCAGCCAAGTGTGGGACATAGATCAGCCCCAGCATTTT.

V is TRBV7-2 and J is TRBJ2-2, with 10 bases that match TRBD2. The CDR3 covers 15 residues. V lost 0 bases to trimming and J lost 6 bases; unmatched junction nucleotides: 1. Looked up from germline, CDR1 is SGHTA and CDR2 is FQGNSA. CDR3 nucleotide sequence: TGTGCCAGCAGCTTAGCAGCGGGGGGGGCCGGGGAGCTGTTTTTT. As protein: CASSLAAGGAGELFF.

The J gene is TRBJ1-4, the V gene TRBV30, with a possible D match to TRBD1 (6 bases). Germline V lookup: CDR1 GTSNPN, CDR2 SVGIG (reference sequence). V lost 1 base and J 8 bases, leaving 14 bases between the germline ends. CDR3 size: 14 residues. The CDR3 region has the DNA TGTGCCTGGAGTGAAGGGGGGGTAGGAGAAAAACTGTTTTTT. As protein: CAWSEGGVGEKLFF.

The chain has TRBV6-5 and TRBJ2-5; perhaps TRBD2 as D (7 bases). V lost 4 bases and J lost 1, with 13 bases in between. Germline V lookup: CDR1 MNHEY, CDR2 SVGAGI. The CDR3 totals 15 residues. The CDR3 DNA reads TGTGCCAGCAGTTCCCCGCGGGGGCCCCAAGAGACCCAGTACTTC. This encodes CASSSPRGPQETQYF.

CDR3 region: CASSHDRGTSKTGELFF. The CDR3 nucleotides are TGCGCCAGCAGCCACGATAGGGGGACTAGTAAAACCGGGGAGCTGTTTTTT. This chain links TRBV4-3 with TRBJ2-2; TRBD2 matches 8 bases. CDR3 length: 17 amino acids. J gave up 5 bases and V 3 bases, and 11 bases lay outside the gene matches. CDR1 and CDR2 (germline): LGHNA, YSLEER.

The chain combines TRBV10-1 with TRBJ2-7, with 7 bases identical to TRBD1. V was pared by 6 bases and J by 3 bases, with 8 bases of the junction left unmatched. Germline V gene sequence: CDR1 WNHNN, CDR2 SYGVQD (reference sequence). The CDR3 length is 14 residues. In DNA form, the CDR3 reads TGCGCCAGCAGCAGCCGGGACAGATTCTACGAGCAGTACTTC. Translating it yields CASSSRDRFYEQYF.

The chain uses TRBV19 and TRBJ1-1; unclear D gene. V was shortened by 0 bases and J by 1 base, with 15 bases between the two germline ends. In germline, CDR1 is LNHDA, CDR2 SQIVND (reference sequence). This CDR3 comprises 17 residues. CDR3 sequence reads: CASSIDLSFWGNTEAFF. In nucleotides, the CDR3 is TGTGCCAGTAGTATAGACCTTTCCTTTTGGGGGAACACTGAAGCTTTCTTT.

This rearrangement joins TRBV10-3 to TRBJ2-3, with 14 positions matching TRBD2. V shed 6 bases, J shed 2 bases, and the junction held 7 bases outside the gene matches. The CDR3 consists of 17 residues. The germline V gene has CDR1 ENHRY and CDR2 SYGVKD. This CDR3 reads CAISKGLAGDNTDTQYF. CDR3 DNA sequence: TGTGCCATCAGCAAGGGACTAGCGGGGGACAACACAGATACGCAGTATTTT.

The V call is TRBV7-2, the J call TRBJ1-1; the D gene is possibly TRBD1 (5 bases). The germline V gene has CDR1 SGHTA and CDR2 FQGNSA. Trimming pared 5 bases from V and 4 bases from J, leaving 17 bases between. CDR3 length: 15 amino acids. The CDR3 DNA is TGTGCCAGCAGCCTAAGGACCGGGGGGGGCACTGAAGCTTTCTTT. This translates into CASSLRTGGGTEAFF.

The chain has TRBV5-1 and TRBJ1-2; tentative D call: TRBD1 (6 bases). The CDR3 contains 17 residues. Germline V gene lookup returns CDR1 SGHRS and CDR2 YFSETQ. V was trimmed by 1 base and J by 8 bases, leaving 24 bases between them. Here the CDR3 DNA reads TGCGCCAGCAGCTTGATTGGGAGGGGGAGCGGGTCTGACGGCTACACCTTC. Translation: CASSLIGRGSGSDGYTF.

The chain joins TRBV7-9 to TRBJ1-2, with 7 bases fitting TRBD1. Germline loops: CDR1 SEHNR, CDR2 FQNEAQ (reference sequence). This CDR3 is 15 amino acids long. The ends lost 0 bases at V and 5 bases at J; junction bases unmatched: 6. CDR3 protein: CASSLAQGVEYGYTF. As DNA, the CDR3 is TGTGCCAGCAGCTTAGCGCAGGGGGTAGAGTATGGCTACACCTTC.

The V gene is TRBV19, the J gene TRBJ2-3; TRBD2 might be the D (6 bases). The CDR3 has 14 amino acids. The V end lost 11 bases, the J end lost 2 bases, and 17 bases lay between the germline ends. The V gene's germline CDR1 is LNHDA and CDR2 SQIVND (reference sequence). The CDR3 sequence is CAPTGGTHTDTQYF. CDR3 in DNA: TGTGCCCCCACGGGCGGGACCCACACAGATACGCAGTATTTT.

The chain links TRBV11-2 to TRBJ1-1; D is uncertain. The germline CDR1 and CDR2 sequences are SGHAT and FQNNGV. This CDR3 spans 13 amino acids. V shed 3 bases and J shed 3 bases, with 8 bases lying between them. The CDR3 DNA follows: TGTGCCAGCAGCTTCCCGGGGTACACTGAAGCTTTCTTT. Translating gives CASSFPGYTEAFF.

The CDR3 sequence is CAWSIIKGDTEAFF. In nucleotides, the CDR3 is TGTGCCTGGAGTATAATCAAGGGGGACACTGAAGCTTTCTTT. This chain connects TRBV30 to TRBJ1-1; tentative D call: TRBD1 (6 bases). The CDR3 extends over 14 amino acids. Germline V gene lookup returns CDR1 GTSNPN and CDR2 SVGIG (reference sequence). V was trimmed by 2 bases and J by 3 bases, leaving 13 bases between them.